These 16 T cell receptor beta chains share one sample of origin, sequenced in a study of control samples from healthy donors and cancer patients (dated by TCRdb to 2018 to 2021). Library generation was performed with the immunoSEQ multiplex PCR assay. What TCRdb holds here is the immuneACCESS table cut down to in-frame rearrangements. Part of the clones is not present; checked against another copy, under half of the missing clones reflect an unresolved V gene, and the others are unexplained. This sample comprises 400,000 to 450,000 clones, more than 80% of them detected only once. The top ten clonotypes cover around 6.5% of the sample. The source material was PBMCs. The receptors here all came from a middle-aged man with head and neck cancer.

This clone was recorded only once. The chain combines TRBV28 with TRBJ2-1; 8 positions agree with TRBD1. The trim removed 10 bases at V and 3 bases at J, leaving 8 bases unmatched. The CDR3 extends over 14 amino acids. Germline CDR1 MDHEN, CDR2 SYDVKM. CDR3: CATRTGQDYNEQFF. The CDR3 bases are TGTGCCACCCGAACGGGACAGGACTACAATGAGCAGTTCTTC.

This chain connects TRBV5-4 to TRBJ2-2, with 9 bases fitting TRBD1. This CDR3 is 16 amino acids long. Germline lookup yields CDR1 SGHNT and CDR2 YYREEE (reference sequence). The J segment lost 4 bases and the V segment lost 3 bases, leaving 7 bases of the junction unmatched. In DNA form, the CDR3 reads TGTGCCAGCAGCTCCGGGACAGGGAGAGGCACCGGGGAGCTGTTTTTT. Its translation is CASSSGTGRGTGELFF.

The CDR3: CASSREYGQVTDTQYF. The CDR3, as DNA: TGTGCCAGCAGTCGCGAATACGGACAGGTAACAGATACGCAGTATTTT. This rearrangement joins TRBV5-4 to TRBJ2-3; 7 bases are shared with TRBD1. The CDR3 is 16 residues long. With 5 bases clipped from V and 3 bases from J, the junction kept 12 bases outside the gene matches. The germline V gene has CDR1 SGHNT and CDR2 YYREEE (reference sequence).

The count of this clone is one. The CDR3 DNA follows: TGTGCCTGGAGAGCGGGAGAGACCCAGTACTTC. This encodes CAWRAGETQYF. The V gene is TRBV30, the J gene TRBJ2-5; D might be TRBD2 (6 bases). Trimming took off 3 bases at V and 4 bases at J, with 6 bases between the two ends. The germline V gene encodes CDR1 GTSNPN and CDR2 SVGIG (reference sequence). The CDR3 is 11 amino acids. The variable domain in full, completed from reference TRBV30 and TRBJ2-5, reads SQTIHQWPATLVQPVGSPLSLECTVEGTSNPNLYWYRQAAGRGLQLLFYSVGIGQISSEVPQNLSASRPQDRQFILSSKKLLLSDSGFYLCAWRAGETQYFGPGTRLLVL.

The chain carries TRBV5-5 and TRBJ2-2, with D perhaps TRBD1 or TRBD2 (5 bases each). The CDR3 covers 16 residues. Germline CDR1 reads SGHKS; CDR2 reads YYEKEE (reference sequence). The V and J ends lost 1 base and 2 bases respectively, with 12 bases between them. CDR3 sequence (DNA): TGTGCCAGCAGCTTGTGGGGGTGGGCCAACACCGGGGAGCTGTTTTTT. Encoded protein: CASSLWGWANTGELFF.

The V call is TRBV29-1, the J call TRBJ1-1; 10 bases map to TRBD1. The CDR3 extends over 15 amino acids. The germline CDR1 and CDR2 sequences are SQVTM and ANQGSEA. V lost 4 bases to trimming and J lost 7 bases; unmatched junction nucleotides: 12. This chain's CDR3 is CSVVSGQGSSGEAFF. The CDR3 DNA reads as TGCAGCGTTGTATCGGGACAGGGGAGTTCGGGTGAAGCTTTCTTT.

V and J are TRBV30 and TRBJ1-4, with a weak D call TRBD1 (5 bases). Germline-derived CDR1 and CDR2 are GTSNPN and SVGIG (reference sequence). The length of the CDR3 is 13 residues. The ends were cut back, 2 bases at V and 6 bases at J, with 10 bases in the middle. CDR3 region: CAWSLDNYEKLFF. The DNA of the CDR3 is TGTGCCTGGAGTTTGGACAACTATGAAAAACTGTTTTTT. Complete variable domain (other parts from reference TRBV30 and TRBJ1-4): SQTIHQWPATLVQPVGSPLSLECTVEGTSNPNLYWYRQAAGRGLQLLFYSVGIGQISSEVPQNLSASRPQDRQFILSSKKLLLSDSGFYLCAWSLDNYEKLFFGSGTQLSVL.

CDR3 nucleotide sequence: TGTGCCAGCAGCCCGAGAGGGGGATACACCGGGGAGCTGTTTTTT. Protein product: CASSPRGGYTGELFF. V is TRBV11-3 and J is TRBJ2-2; D perhaps matches TRBD1 (6 bases). Germline V gene data show CDR1 as SGHNT and CDR2 as YENEEA. The CDR3 totals 15 residues. V gave up 5 bases and J gave up 3 bases, with 13 bases separating them.

The chain employs TRBV28 and TRBJ1-4, with 9 bases matching TRBD1. CDR3 length: 16 residues. The trim removed 6 bases at V and 2 bases at J, leaving 7 bases unmatched. Germline V gives CDR1 MDHEN, CDR2 SYDVKM. For the CDR3, the DNA is TGTGCCAGCAGCTTCCTACAGGGGGCGACTAATGAAAAACTGTTTTTT. Translating it yields CASSFLQGATNEKLFF.

Concerning this clone itself: Other DNA sequences from this sample encode an identical CDR3 as well. The rearrangement links TRBV20-1 to TRBJ1-1, with D unclear. This CDR3 contains 11 residues. The germline V gene encodes CDR1 DFQATT and CDR2 SNEGSKA (reference sequence). Trimming stripped 5 bases from V and 2 bases from J, with 6 bases between. The chain's CDR3 is CSAGLNTEAFF. DNA of the CDR3: TGCAGTGCTGGGTTAAACACTGAAGCTTTCTTT.

The gene calls are TRBV9 and TRBJ2-7; no clear D gene. The V gene lost 0 bases and the J gene lost 3 bases, with 13 bases spanning the gap. The CDR3 consists of 15 residues. CDR1 and CDR2 (germline): SGDLS, YYNGEE. The CDR3 loop is CASSVAWEVNYEQYF. In nucleotides, the CDR3 is TGTGCCAGCAGCGTAGCTTGGGAAGTCAACTACGAGCAGTACTTC.

The J gene is TRBJ2-3, the V gene TRBV10-1, with TRBD1 matching over 7 bases. V shed 3 bases, J shed 9 bases, and the junction held 9 bases outside the gene matches. Germline lookup yields CDR1 WNHNN and CDR2 SYGVQD (reference sequence). The CDR3 runs 14 residues. CDR3 DNA sequence: TGCGCCAGCAGTGAAAATCAGGGGGTGGACACGCAGTATTTT. This encodes CASSENQGVDTQYF.

CDR3 residues: CASSQDTGGRYGYTF. CDR3 bases: TGTGCCAGCAGCCAAGATACGGGGGGCAGGTATGGCTACACCTTC. The chain combines TRBV3-1 (or the pseudogene TRBV3-2) with TRBJ1-2; perhaps TRBD1 as D (6 bases). The CDR3 contains 15 residues. V lost 0 bases to trimming and J lost 5 bases, with 13 bases between them. Germline V lookup: CDR1 LGHDT, CDR2 YNNKEL (reference sequence).

This clone showed up just once. The V gene is TRBV19, the J gene TRBJ2-1; unclear D gene. Germline V lookup: CDR1 LNHDA, CDR2 SQIVND (reference sequence). The length of the CDR3 is 12 residues. V lost 6 bases, J lost 0 bases, and 3 bases lay in between. The CDR3 DNA sequence: TGTGCCAGTAGAGGCTCCTACAATGAGCAGTTCTTC. It is translated as CASRGSYNEQFF.

This clone was recorded at least ten times. This chain connects TRBV7-9 to TRBJ2-5; 10 bases fit TRBD2. V was clipped by 5 bases and J by 2 bases; unmatched bases: 8. The germline V gene has CDR1 SEHNR and CDR2 FQNEAQ (reference sequence). This CDR3 comprises 16 residues. The CDR3 bases are TGTGCCAGCAGCCCTACAGCGGGAGGGCTACAAGAGACCCAGTACTTC. It yields the protein CASSPTAGGLQETQYF.

The V gene is TRBV6-1, the J gene TRBJ2-2; TRBD1 might be the D (6 bases). Trimming removed 0 bases from V and 5 bases from J, with 7 bases in between. Germline CDR1 is MNHNS and CDR2 is SASEGT. This CDR3 region has 14 residues. The CDR3 nucleotides are TGTGCCAGCAGTGAAGCGAGGGGGACCGGGGAGCTGTTTTTT. Translating gives CASSEARGTGELFF.